The next 21 T cell receptor beta chains were all read from a single sample in a study of T cell responses to AZD1222 COVID-19 vaccine. Method: immunoSEQ multiplex PCR; TCRdb's copy keeps in-frame clones and lacks some. The sample yields 100,000 to 150,000 clones, about 90% seen once. The starting material was peripheral blood, obtained on day 0 of AZD1222 vaccination. Receptor source: an adult in good health.

The chain is built from TRBV6-6 and TRBJ2-1, with D unclear. Germline V lookup: CDR1 MNHNY, CDR2 SVGAGI (reference sequence). This CDR3 spans 12 amino acids. The germline V and J ends were trimmed by 6 bases and 10 bases, with 13 bases remaining between them. The CDR3 region is CASSYDPTEQFF. CDR3 in DNA: TGTGCCAGCAGCTACGATCCCACCGAGCAGTTCTTC.

The rearrangement links TRBV20-1 to TRBJ1-6, with D uncertain. V was cut by 3 bases and J by 6 bases, with 15 bases left in between. Germline CDR1 DFQATT, CDR2 SNEGSKA (reference sequence). The CDR3 consists of 15 residues. CDR3 coding DNA: TGCAGTGCTAGTGCCTCGACTTTGGGTAATTCACCCCTCCACTTT. This codes for CSASASTLGNSPLHF.

This rearrangement joins TRBV11-2 to TRBJ1-1; D not certain. CDR3 length: 13 amino acids. The V and J ends lost 1 base and 3 bases respectively, with 6 bases between them. Germline lookup yields CDR1 SGHAT and CDR2 FQNNGV. The CDR3 region is CASSLAVYTEAFF. The CDR3 DNA sequence: TGTGCCAGCAGCTTAGCAGTATACACTGAAGCTTTCTTT.

The chain employs TRBV19 and TRBJ2-3, with TRBD1 matching 7 bases. The germline CDR1 and CDR2 sequences are LNHDA and SQIVND (reference sequence). The CDR3 covers 15 residues. V was clipped by 3 bases and J by 0 bases; unmatched bases: 3. CDR3 coding DNA: TGTGCCAGTAGTATCGGACAGGCTAGCACAGATACGCAGTATTTT. Encoded protein: CASSIGQASTDTQYF.

This clone was recorded once. The chain has TRBV2 and TRBJ1-3; a possible D gene is TRBD1 (6 bases). The CDR3 has 17 amino acids. Germline V lookup: CDR1 SNHLY, CDR2 FYNNEI. Trimming took off 0 bases at V and 2 bases at J, with 14 bases between the two ends. This CDR3 reads CASSEALFWGPGNTIYF. The CDR3, as DNA: TGTGCCAGCAGTGAAGCGCTTTTTTGGGGGCCTGGAAACACCATATATTTT.

This clone turned up a few times. Possible read error: a much larger clone is one base away. Other DNA sequences from this sample encode an identical CDR3 as well. The genes are TRBV15 and TRBJ1-2, with a possible D match to TRBD1 (6 bases). Looked up from germline, CDR1 is LNHNV and CDR2 is YYDKDF (reference sequence). This CDR3 has 14 residues. CDR3 sequence reads: CATSRGGGNYGYTF. In DNA, the CDR3 is TGCGCCACCAGCAGAGGGGGGGGGAACTATGGCTACACCTTC.

V is TRBV4-1 and J is TRBJ1-1; no reliable D call. Trimming stripped 1 base from V and 5 bases from J, with 5 bases between. The CDR3 length is 12 residues. The V gene's germline CDR1 is MGHRA and CDR2 YSYEKL. The CDR3: CASSQVGTEAFF. The CDR3 DNA sequence: TGCGCCAGCAGCCAAGTGGGGACTGAAGCTTTCTTT.

The chain couples TRBV27 to TRBJ1-2, with D maybe TRBD1 (5 bases). The V and J ends lost 5 bases and 0 bases respectively, with 10 bases between them. Germline lookup yields CDR1 MNHEY and CDR2 SMNVEV (reference sequence). The CDR3 has 14 amino acids. For the CDR3, the DNA is TGTGCCAGCAGTCTGCGGGGCGCTAACTATGGCTACACCTTC. Protein: CASSLRGANYGYTF.

V is TRBV11-2 and J is TRBJ2-5, with TRBD1 as a possible D gene (5 bases). The V and J ends lost 5 bases and 5 bases respectively, with 15 bases between them. The CDR3 has 14 residues. Germline CDR1 SGHAT, CDR2 FQNNGV. CDR3: CASSLTPRAETQYF. The CDR3 DNA reads as TGTGCCAGCAGCCTCACTCCCAGGGCGGAGACCCAGTACTTC.

The gene calls are TRBV2 and TRBJ1-6; 9 bases match TRBD1. The germline V gene encodes CDR1 SNHLY and CDR2 FYNNEI. V gave up 3 bases and J gave up 7 bases; unmatched junction bases: 7. This CDR3 has 16 amino acids. The CDR3 here is CASSERWDRENSPLHF. The CDR3 nucleotides are TGTGCCAGCAGTGAGAGGTGGGACAGGGAAAATTCACCCCTCCACTTT.

The chain couples TRBV19 to TRBJ1-1; the match to TRBD1 covers 7 bases. The CDR3 runs to 15 residues. The ends lost 7 bases at V and 0 bases at J; junction bases unmatched: 8. CDR1 is LNHDA and CDR2 is SQIVND in the germline V gene (reference sequence). The CDR3 nucleotides are TGTGCCAGTACCCCAAGACAGGGCATGAACACTGAAGCTTTCTTT. It encodes CASTPRQGMNTEAFF.

The chain is built from TRBV19 and TRBJ2-7; D is ambiguous. This CDR3 has 13 amino acids. Trimming pared 4 bases from V and 2 bases from J, leaving 9 bases between. Germline loops: CDR1 LNHDA, CDR2 SQIVND (reference sequence). The CDR3 spells CASSKGFTYEQYF. The CDR3 region has the DNA TGTGCCAGTAGTAAGGGTTTTACCTACGAGCAGTACTTC.

The chain couples TRBV5-6 to TRBJ2-2; D unclear. Trimming took 2 bases from V and 2 from J, leaving 7 bases between them. This CDR3 is 14 amino acids long. CDR1 and CDR2 (germline): SGHDT, YYEEEE. The CDR3 coding sequence is TGTGCCAGCAGCTTTGAACTCAACACCGGGGAGCTGTTTTTT. Amino acids: CASSFELNTGELFF. Based on the CDR3 plus reference TRBV5-6 and TRBJ2-2, the full variable domain is DAGVTQSPTHLIKTRGQQVTLRCSPKSGHDTVSWYQQALGQGPQFIFQYYEEEERQRGNFPDRFSGHQFPNYSSELNVNALLLGDSALYLCASSFELNTGELFFGEGSRLTVL.

The J gene is TRBJ1-2, the V gene TRBV5-1; the D is unclear. The germline CDR1 and CDR2 sequences are SGHRS and YFSETQ. This CDR3 has 13 residues. Trimming shortened V by 1 base and J by 0 bases, and 4 bases separated the two germline ends. The CDR3 loop reads CASSLSTNYGYTF. Written as DNA, the CDR3 is TGCGCCAGCAGCTTGAGTACTAACTATGGCTACACCTTC. The entire variable domain, with the rest obtained from reference TRBV5-1 and TRBJ1-2, is as follows: KAGVTQTPRYLIKTRGQQVTLSCSPISGHRSVSWYQQTPGQGLQFLFEYFSETQRNKGNFPGRFSGRQFSNSRSEMNVSTLELGDSALYLCASSLSTNYGYTFGSGTRLTVV.

The chain uses TRBV20-1 and TRBJ2-7; 8 positions match TRBD1. The CDR3 runs to 15 residues. Germline loops: CDR1 DFQATT, CDR2 SNEGSKA (reference sequence). J lost 6 bases, V lost 3 bases, and 13 bases had no gene match. CDR3 loop: CSASSPGQGLAEQYF. CDR3 bases: TGCAGTGCTAGTTCCCCAGGACAGGGTTTAGCCGAGCAGTACTTC.

The rearrangement links TRBV12-3 or TRBV12-4 to TRBJ1-2; D is undetermined. V lost 5 bases and J lost 4, with 8 bases in between. The CDR3 spans 12 residues. The CDR3 DNA is TGTGCCAGCAGTCCAGGTGGCTATGGCTACACCTTC. This gives the protein CASSPGGYGYTF.

The V and J genes are TRBV7-6 and TRBJ1-2; no firm D call. This CDR3 spans 15 amino acids. V dropped 5 bases and J dropped 0 bases, with 13 bases sitting between them. CDR1 SGHVS and CDR2 FNYEAQ come from the germline V gene. In nucleotides, the CDR3 is TGTGCCAGCAGCCCTGAGGTCCAAACTAACTATGGCTACACCTTC. Translation gives CASSPEVQTNYGYTF.

This chain uses TRBV6-5 with TRBJ2-7, with D possibly being TRBD1 (6 bases). Germline V lookup: CDR1 MNHEY, CDR2 SVGAGI. Trimming stripped 8 bases from V and 0 bases from J, with 14 bases between. This CDR3 is built from 14 residues. The CDR3 region is CASGLQGSSYEQYF. The DNA of the CDR3 is TGTGCCAGCGGCCTGCAGGGGAGCTCCTACGAGCAGTACTTC.

The rearrangement links TRBV2 to TRBJ1-5; 7 bases are shared with TRBD1. This CDR3 spans 14 amino acids. Germline CDR1 is SNHLY and CDR2 is FYNNEI. V was pared by 7 bases and J by 4 bases, with 7 bases of the junction left unmatched. The DNA for the CDR3 is TGTGCCAGCAATAGGGGACAGATTAATCAGCCCCAGCATTTT. Translating gives CASNRGQINQPQHF.

The rearrangement joins TRBV10-2 to TRBJ1-5; no clear D. The CDR3 consists of 13 residues. Trimming removed 3 bases from V and 5 bases from J, with 8 bases in between. Germline lookup yields CDR1 WSHSY and CDR2 SAAADI. The CDR3 sequence: CASSDPADQPQHF. Here the CDR3 DNA reads TGCGCCAGCAGTGATCCGGCAGATCAGCCCCAGCATTTT.

This sequence joins TRBV7-7 and TRBJ2-3, with a tentative D call TRBD1 (5 bases). Trimming stripped 3 bases from V and 0 bases from J, with 7 bases between. The germline V gene has CDR1 SSHAT and CDR2 FNYEAQ (reference sequence). The CDR3 is made up of 14 amino acids. The chain's CDR3 is CASSFSGSTDTQYF. The DNA of the CDR3 is TGTGCCAGCAGCTTTTCAGGGAGCACAGATACGCAGTATTTT.